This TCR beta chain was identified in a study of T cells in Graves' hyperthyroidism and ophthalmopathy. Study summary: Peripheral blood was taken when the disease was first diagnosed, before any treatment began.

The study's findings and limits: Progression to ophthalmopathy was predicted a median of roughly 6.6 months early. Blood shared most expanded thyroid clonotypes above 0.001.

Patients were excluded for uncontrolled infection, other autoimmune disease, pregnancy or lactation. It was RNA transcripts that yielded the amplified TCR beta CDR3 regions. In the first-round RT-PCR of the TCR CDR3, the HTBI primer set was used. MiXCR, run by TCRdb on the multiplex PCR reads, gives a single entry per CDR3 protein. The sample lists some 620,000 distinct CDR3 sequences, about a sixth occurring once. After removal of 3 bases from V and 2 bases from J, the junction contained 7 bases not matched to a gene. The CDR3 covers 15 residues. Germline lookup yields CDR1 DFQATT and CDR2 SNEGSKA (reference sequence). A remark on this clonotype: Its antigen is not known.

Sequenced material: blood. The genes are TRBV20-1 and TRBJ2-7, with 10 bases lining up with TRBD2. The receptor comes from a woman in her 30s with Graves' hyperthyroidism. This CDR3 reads CSARAGLAHTYEQYF. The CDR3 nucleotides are TGCAGTGCTAGGGCGGGACTAGCGCATACCTACGAGCAGTACTTC.